This T cell receptor (beta chain) was sequenced for a study of T cell responses to AZD1222 COVID-19 vaccine. For the study at large: Analyses pooled second doses at about 4 or about 12 weeks. The study, taken as a whole, reports: Spike was spanned by vaccine-associated CD4 TCRs, with dominance at 160-218 and 743-854. Repertoire sampling happened only post peak T cell response. Donors were largely white British and mainly female; clonal diversity was possibly underestimated.

This table comes from immunoSEQ multiplex PCR, and its TCRdb copy is limited to in-frame clones, with some not included. The table shows more than 85,000 clones, with 85% to 90% occurring only once. Note on this clone: Its target is unknown.

Trimming left V 0 bases short and J 0 bases short, with 11 bases between. Germline-derived CDR1 and CDR2 are MNHEY and SVGAGI. This CDR3 is 16 amino acids long. The sample here was peripheral blood, taken on day 0 of AZD1222 vaccination. The sequence came from an adult in good health. The chain carries TRBV6-5 and TRBJ1-1; maybe TRBD1 (6 bases). In DNA, the CDR3 is TGTGCCAGCAGTTACTCGAGCGGGGGGCTGAACACTGAAGCTTTCTTT. Protein product: CASSYSSGGLNTEAFF.